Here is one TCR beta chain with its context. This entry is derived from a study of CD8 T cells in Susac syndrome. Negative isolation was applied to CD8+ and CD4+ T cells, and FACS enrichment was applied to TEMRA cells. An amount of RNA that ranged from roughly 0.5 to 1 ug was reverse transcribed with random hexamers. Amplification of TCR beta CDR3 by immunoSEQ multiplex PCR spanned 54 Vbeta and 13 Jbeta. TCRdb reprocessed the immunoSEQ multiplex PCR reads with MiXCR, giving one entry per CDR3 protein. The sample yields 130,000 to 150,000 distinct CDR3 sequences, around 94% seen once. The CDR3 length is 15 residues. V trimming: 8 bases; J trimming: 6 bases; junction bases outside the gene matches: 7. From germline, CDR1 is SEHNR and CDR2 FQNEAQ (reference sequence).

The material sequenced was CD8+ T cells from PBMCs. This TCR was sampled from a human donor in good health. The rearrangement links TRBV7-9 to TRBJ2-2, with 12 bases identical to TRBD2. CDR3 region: CASGWTSGISGELFF. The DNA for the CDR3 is TGTGCCAGCGGATGGACTAGCGGGATCTCCGGGGAGCTGTTTTTT.